This T cell receptor (beta chain) was sequenced for a study of T cells in Graves' hyperthyroidism and ophthalmopathy. General study results and limits: Blood held most thyroid clonotypes expanded above 0.001 frequency.

Germline CDR1 and CDR2: DFQATT and SNEGSKA (reference sequence). Trimming removed 1 base at V and 6 bases at J, with 7 bases between. The CDR3 runs to 12 residues. Exclusion criteria comprised uncontrolled infection, other autoimmune disease, pregnancy or lactation. Orbital computed tomography and thyroid ultrasound, together with serum TRAb and thyroxine and clinical symptoms, were used for diagnoses. Each 10 ml fresh peripheral blood draw supplied the PBMCs. This clonotype was seen repeatedly, ten times or more. Its specificity is not known. TCR beta CDR3 region amplification was performed from RNA transcripts. In the first-round RT-PCR of the TCR CDR3, the HTBI primer set was used. TCRdb processed the multiplex PCR reads anew with MiXCR; each CDR3 protein has one entry. Here the sample spans fewer than 450,000 distinct CDR3 sequences, more than 13% being singletons.

The specimen sequenced was blood. J is TRBJ2-1 and V is TRBV20-1; D remains ambiguous. The sequence derives from a man between 50 and 59 years old with Graves' ophthalmopathy. The CDR3 reads CSARVRSNEQFF. CDR3 DNA: TGCAGTGCTAGAGTCAGAAGCAATGAGCAGTTCTTC.